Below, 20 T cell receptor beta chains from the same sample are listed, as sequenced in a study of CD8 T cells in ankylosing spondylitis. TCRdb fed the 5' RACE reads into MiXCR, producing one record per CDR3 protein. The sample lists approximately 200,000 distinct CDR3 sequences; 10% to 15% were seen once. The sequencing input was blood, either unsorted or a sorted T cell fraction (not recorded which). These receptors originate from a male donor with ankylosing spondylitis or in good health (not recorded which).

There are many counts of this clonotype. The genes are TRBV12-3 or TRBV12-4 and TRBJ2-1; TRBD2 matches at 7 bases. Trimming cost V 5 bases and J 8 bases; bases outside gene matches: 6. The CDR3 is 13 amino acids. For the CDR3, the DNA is TGTGCCAGCAGTCCGGGGGGACTTGATGAGCAGTTCTTC. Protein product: CASSPGGLDEQFF.

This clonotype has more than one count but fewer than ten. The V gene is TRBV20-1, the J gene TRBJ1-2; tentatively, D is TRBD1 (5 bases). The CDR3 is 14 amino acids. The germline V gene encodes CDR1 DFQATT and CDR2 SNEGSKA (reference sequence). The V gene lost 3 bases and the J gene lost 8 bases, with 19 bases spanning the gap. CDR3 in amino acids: CSARGGGRVEGYTF. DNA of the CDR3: TGCAGTGCTAGGGGGGGTGGTCGGGTGGAAGGCTACACCTTC.

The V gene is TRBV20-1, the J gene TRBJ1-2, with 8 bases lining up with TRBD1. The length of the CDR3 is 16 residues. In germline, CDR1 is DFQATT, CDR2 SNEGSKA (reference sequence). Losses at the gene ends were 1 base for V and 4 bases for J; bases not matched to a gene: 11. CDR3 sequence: CSARVDSGTGIYGYTF. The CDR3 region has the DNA TGCAGTGCTAGAGTCGACTCCGGGACAGGAATCTATGGCTACACCTTC.

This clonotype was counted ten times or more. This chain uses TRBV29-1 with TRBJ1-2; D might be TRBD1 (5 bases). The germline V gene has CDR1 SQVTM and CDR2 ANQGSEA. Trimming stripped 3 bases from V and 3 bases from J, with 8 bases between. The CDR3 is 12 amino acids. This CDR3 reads CSVDSGDYGYTF. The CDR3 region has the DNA TGCAGCGTTGACTCGGGGGACTATGGCTACACCTTC.

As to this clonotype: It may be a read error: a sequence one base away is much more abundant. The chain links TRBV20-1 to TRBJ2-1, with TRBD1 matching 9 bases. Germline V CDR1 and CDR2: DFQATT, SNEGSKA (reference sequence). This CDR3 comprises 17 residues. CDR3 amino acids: CCASAGTGNGVGWEQFF. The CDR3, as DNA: TGCTGTGCTAGTGCAGGGACAGGGAACGGTGTGGGTTGGGAGCAGTTCTTC.

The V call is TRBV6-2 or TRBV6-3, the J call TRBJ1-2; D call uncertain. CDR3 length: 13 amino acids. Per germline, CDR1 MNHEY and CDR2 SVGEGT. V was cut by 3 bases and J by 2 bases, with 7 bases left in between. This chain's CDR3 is CASSYAPNYGYTF. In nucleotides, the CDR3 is TGTGCCAGCAGTTATGCACCCAACTATGGCTACACCTTC.

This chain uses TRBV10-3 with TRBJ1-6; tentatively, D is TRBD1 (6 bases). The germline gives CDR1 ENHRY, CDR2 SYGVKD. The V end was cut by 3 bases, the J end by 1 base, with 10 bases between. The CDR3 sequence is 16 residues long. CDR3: CAISDLQGSYNSPLHF. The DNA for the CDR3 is TGTGCCATCAGTGATCTTCAGGGGTCCTATAATTCACCCCTCCACTTT.

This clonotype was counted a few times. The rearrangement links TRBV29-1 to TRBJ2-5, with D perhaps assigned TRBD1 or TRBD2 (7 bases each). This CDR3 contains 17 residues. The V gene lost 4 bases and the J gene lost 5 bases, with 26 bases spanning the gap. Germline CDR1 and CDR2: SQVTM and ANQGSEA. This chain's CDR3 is CSVVGVLGGGYAETQYF. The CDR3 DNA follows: TGCAGCGTTGTAGGGGTGTTGGGAGGGGGCTATGCGGAGACCCAGTACTTC.

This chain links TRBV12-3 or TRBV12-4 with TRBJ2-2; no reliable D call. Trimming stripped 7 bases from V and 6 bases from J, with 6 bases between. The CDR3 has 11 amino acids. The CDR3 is CASTPAGELFF. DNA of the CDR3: TGTGCCAGCACCCCAGCCGGGGAGCTGTTTTTT.

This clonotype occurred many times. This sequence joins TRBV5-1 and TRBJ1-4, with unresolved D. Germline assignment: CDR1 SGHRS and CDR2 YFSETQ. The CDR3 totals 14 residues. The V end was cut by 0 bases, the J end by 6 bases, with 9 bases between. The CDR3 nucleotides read TGCGCCAGCAGCTTGGGCCCTGAGGATGAAAAACTGTTTTTT. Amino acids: CASSLGPEDEKLFF.

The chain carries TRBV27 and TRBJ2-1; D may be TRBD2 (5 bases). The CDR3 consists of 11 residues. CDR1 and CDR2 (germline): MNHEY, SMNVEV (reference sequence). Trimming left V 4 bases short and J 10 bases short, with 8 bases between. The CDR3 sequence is CASSSAVEQFF. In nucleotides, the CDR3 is TGTGCCAGCAGTTCAGCGGTCGAGCAGTTCTTC.

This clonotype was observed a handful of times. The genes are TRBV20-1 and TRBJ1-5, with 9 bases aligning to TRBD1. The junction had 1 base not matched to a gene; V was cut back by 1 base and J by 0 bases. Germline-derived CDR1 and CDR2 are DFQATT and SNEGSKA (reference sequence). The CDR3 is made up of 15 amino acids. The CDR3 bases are TGCAGTGCTAGAGGGGGACAGGGTAGCAATCAGCCCCAGCATTTT. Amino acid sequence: CSARGGQGSNQPQHF.

CDR3 region: CASSLTSGAGNEQFF. DNA of the CDR3: TGCGCCAGCAGCTTAACCAGCGGGGCAGGCAATGAGCAGTTCTTC. The chain combines TRBV5-1 with TRBJ2-1; 7 nucleotides line up with TRBD2. This CDR3 contains 15 residues. The V gene end was trimmed by 2 bases and the J gene end by 6 bases; junction bases not matched to a gene: 8. Germline V gene sequence: CDR1 SGHRS, CDR2 YFSETQ. Based on the CDR3 plus reference TRBV5-1 and TRBJ2-1, the full variable domain is KAGVTQTPRYLIKTRGQQVTLSCSPISGHRSVSWYQQTPGQGLQFLFEYFSETQRNKGNFPGRFSGRQFSNSRSEMNVSTLELGDSALYLCASSLTSGAGNEQFFGPGTRLTVL.

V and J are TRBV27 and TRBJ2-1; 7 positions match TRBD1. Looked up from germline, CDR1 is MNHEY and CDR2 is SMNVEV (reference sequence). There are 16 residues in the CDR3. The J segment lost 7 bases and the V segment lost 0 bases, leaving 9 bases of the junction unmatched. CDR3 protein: CASSLSWATGLNEQFF. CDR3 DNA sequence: TGTGCCAGCAGTTTATCCTGGGCGACAGGGTTGAATGAGCAGTTCTTC.

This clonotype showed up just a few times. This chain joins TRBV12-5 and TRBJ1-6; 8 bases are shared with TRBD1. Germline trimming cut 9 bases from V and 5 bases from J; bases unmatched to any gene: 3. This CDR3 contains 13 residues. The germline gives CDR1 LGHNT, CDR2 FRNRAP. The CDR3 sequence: CASPDRDNSPLHF. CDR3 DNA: TGTGCTAGCCCGGACAGGGATAATTCACCCCTCCACTTT. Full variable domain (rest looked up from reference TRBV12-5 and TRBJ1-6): DARVTQTPRHKVTEMGQEVTMRCQPILGHNTVFWYRQTMMQGLELLAYFRNRAPLDDSGMPKDRFSAEMPDATLATLKIQPSEPRDSAVYFCASPDRDNSPLHFGNGTRLTVT.

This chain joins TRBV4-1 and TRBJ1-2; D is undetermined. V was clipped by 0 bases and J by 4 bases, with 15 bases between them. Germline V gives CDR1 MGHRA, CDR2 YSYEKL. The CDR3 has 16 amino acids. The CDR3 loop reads CASSQDPLGGSYGYTF. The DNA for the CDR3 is TGCGCCAGCAGCCAAGATCCTCTGGGTGGGTCCTATGGCTACACCTTC.

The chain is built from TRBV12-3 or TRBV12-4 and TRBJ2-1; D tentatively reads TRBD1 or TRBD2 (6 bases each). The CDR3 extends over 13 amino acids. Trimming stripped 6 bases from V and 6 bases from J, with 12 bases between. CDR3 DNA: TGTGCCAGCAGCTGGGGGGCAGTCAATGAGCAGTTCTTC. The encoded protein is CASSWGAVNEQFF.

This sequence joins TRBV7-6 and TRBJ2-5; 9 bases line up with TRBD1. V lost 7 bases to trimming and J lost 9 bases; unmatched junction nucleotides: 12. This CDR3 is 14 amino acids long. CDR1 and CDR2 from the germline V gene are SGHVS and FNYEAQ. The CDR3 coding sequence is TGTGCCAGCAACGAAGACAGGGGGATCACGCCCCAGTACTTC. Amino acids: CASNEDRGITPQYF.

The CDR3 reads CASSDRQGAGELFF. The CDR3 bases are TGTGCCAGCAGTGATAGACAGGGTGCCGGGGAGCTGTTTTTT. This sequence joins TRBV12-3 or TRBV12-4 and TRBJ2-2, with TRBD1 identical over 7 bases. Trimming took 5 bases from V and 6 from J; bases not matched to a gene: 6. The CDR3 totals 14 residues.

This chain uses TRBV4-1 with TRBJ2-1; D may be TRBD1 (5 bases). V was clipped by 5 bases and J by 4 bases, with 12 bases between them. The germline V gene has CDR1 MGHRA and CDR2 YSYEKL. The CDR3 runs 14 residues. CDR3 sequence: CASSTPGAYNEQFF. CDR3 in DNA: TGCGCCAGCAGCACCCCTGGGGCTTACAATGAGCAGTTCTTC.